The 11 T cell receptor beta chains reported below all come from one sample, sequenced in a study of CD8 T cells in ankylosing spondylitis. Study conclusions and caveats: It appeared that ankylosing spondylitis blood was characterized by a TCR beta motif of 8 or 9 highly homologous variants.

Which antigens these TCRs recognize remains unknown. Each CDR3 protein gets one entry after TCRdb re-called the 5' RACE reads with MiXCR. Of 800,000 to 900,000 distinct CDR3 sequences listed, about 11% are singletons. Material: blood, either unsorted or a sorted T cell fraction (not recorded which). Receptors were obtained from a male donor with ankylosing spondylitis.

This clonotype was picked up many times. One junction end does not reproduce the germline sequence, and a read error may be involved. V is TRBV4-3 and J is TRBJ2-4, with 8 bases matching TRBD2. Germline V gene lookup returns CDR1 LGHNA and CDR2 YSLEER. This CDR3 has 13 residues. In DNA form, the CDR3 reads TGCGCCAGCAGCCAAGTGCCTAGCGGGTTTCAGTCCTTC. This codes for CASSQVPSGFQSF.

This clonotype was picked up a small number of times. Written as DNA, the CDR3 is TGTGCCAGCAGTTACGGGGCAACAACCCAGCATTTT. It is translated as CASSYGATTQHF. The gene calls are TRBV6-2 or TRBV6-3 and TRBJ1-5; D possibly corresponds to TRBD1 (5 bases). The CDR3 sequence is 12 residues long. CDR1 is MNHEY, CDR2 SVGEGT, per germline. V lost 2 bases and J lost 11, with 10 bases in between.

This clonotype has a count of ten or more. This chain links TRBV4-2 with TRBJ1-1; TRBD1 might be the D (5 bases). The germline CDR1 and CDR2 sequences are LGHNA and YNFKEQ. The CDR3 is 15 amino acids. Trimming removed 4 bases at V and 2 bases at J, with 14 bases between. In nucleotides, the CDR3 is TGTGCCAGCAGCCGATCCCTGAGGGGCAACACTGAAGCTTTCTTT. Protein sequence: CASSRSLRGNTEAFF.

In this sample, this clonotype turned up many times. The J gene is TRBJ2-3, the V gene TRBV20-1; 15 bases agree with TRBD2. The CDR3 runs to 19 residues. Germline CDR1 DFQATT, CDR2 SNEGSKA (reference sequence). Trimming cost V 0 bases and J 2 bases; bases outside gene matches: 9. The CDR3 sequence: CSARDLGLAGGSDTDTQYF. The DNA for the CDR3 is TGCAGTGCTAGAGATCTTGGACTAGCGGGAGGGAGCGACACAGATACGCAGTATTTT.

The V call is TRBV10-3, the J call TRBJ2-7, with 12 bases lining up with TRBD1. J was trimmed by 5 bases and V by 5 bases; bases with no gene match: 1. CDR3 length equals 13 residues. CDR1 and CDR2 (germline): ENHRY, SYGVKD. CDR3 in DNA: TGTGCCATCAGTTGGGACAGGGGGCACGAGCAGTACTTC. Protein: CAISWDRGHEQYF.

This clonotype was picked up a small number of times. The rearrangement uses TRBV20-1 and TRBJ2-3, with 7 bases identical to TRBD2. V dropped 0 bases and J dropped 2; count of bases not matched to a gene: 8. The CDR3 totals 16 residues. Germline V CDR1 and CDR2: DFQATT, SNEGSKA (reference sequence). CDR3 bases: TGCAGTGCTAGAGATCTGAGCGGGACGGCCACAGATACGCAGTATTTT. Amino acids: CSARDLSGTATDTQYF.

The CDR3, as DNA: TGTGCCAGCAGCCCCTGGTCGGGAAGGGGTGAGCAGTTCTTC. Translation gives CASSPWSGRGEQFF. The rearrangement joins TRBV7-6 to TRBJ2-1; D is tentatively TRBD1 or TRBD2 (5 bases each). The germline gives CDR1 SGHVS, CDR2 FNYEAQ. This CDR3 comprises 14 residues. V was trimmed by 5 bases and J by 9 bases, leaving 17 bases between them.

This clonotype was picked up a small number of times. The CDR3 DNA reads TGCGCCAGCAGCCCGCAACCGGGACCGGACAACTATGGCTACACCTTC. Its translation: CASSPQPGPDNYGYTF. This chain connects TRBV5-1 to TRBJ1-2; TRBD1 is a possible D gene (5 bases). CDR3 size: 16 residues. Trimming shortened V by 4 bases and J by 2 bases, and 18 bases separated the two germline ends. CDR1 and CDR2 (germline): SGHRS, YFSETQ.

The chain links TRBV6-1 to TRBJ1-2; TRBD1 matches 10 bases. The germline gives CDR1 MNHNS, CDR2 SASEGT. V shed 7 bases, J shed 4 bases, and the junction held 12 bases outside the gene matches. The CDR3 runs to 16 residues. CDR3 sequence (DNA): TGTGCCAGCACGAGGATGGGGACAGGGGATCCCTATGGCTACACCTTC. The encoded protein is CASTRMGTGDPYGYTF.

This clonotype has just one count. This chain connects TRBV6-4 to TRBJ2-3; 9 nucleotides align to TRBD1. From germline, CDR1 is MRHNA and CDR2 SNTAGT. V lost 6 bases to trimming and J lost 5 bases; unmatched junction nucleotides: 9. The CDR3 consists of 15 residues. The CDR3 reads CASSARDRVQDTQYF. Written as DNA, the CDR3 is TGTGCCAGCAGCGCCCGGGACAGGGTTCAAGATACGCAGTATTTT.

DNA for the CDR3: TGTGCCAGCAGCTCAGGACAGGACTTCTACTCCTACGAGCAGTACTTC. Amino acids: CASSSGQDFYSYEQYF. The chain joins TRBV11-2 to TRBJ2-7; 7 bases are shared with TRBD1. Unmatched junction bases numbered 9, after V lost 4 bases and J lost 0 bases. The CDR3 length is 16 residues. Germline V lookup: CDR1 SGHAT, CDR2 FQNNGV.